The following is a T cell receptor (beta chain) sequence with its context. There are a few counts of this clonotype. What this receptor recognizes is not known. Per-base qualities were not stored, and no clone one base away is much larger. According to the germline V gene, CDR1 reads MNHEY and CDR2 reads SVGEGT. Measured from the cysteine to the phenylalanine, the CDR3 is 15 residues long. Solely the CDR3 DNA is kept, with 45 bases framed from the first base. V trim: 6 bases; J trim: 7 bases; unmatched bases: 10. These data originate in a study of response to subunit inactivated influenza vaccine (dated by TCRdb to 2016 to 2019). Study-wide context: Deep quantitative profiling of the T cell receptor repertoire was used in the study to follow responses to a trivalent subunit inactivated influenza vaccine. Overall study results and their limits: The authors suggested that each seasonal influenza vaccination may recruit only a limited number of new T cells.

Preparation of the library involved RT-PCR. The instrument was an Illumina HiSeq 2500. The raw public data were reprocessed by TCRdb itself: fastp quality trimming at Q25, MiXCR clonotype calling, in-frame beta chains only. Every entry covers one CDR3 protein and lists the most common genes and DNA from its rows. The table for this sample lists just under 550,000 distinct CDR3 sequences; under 25% of them were counted only once. The ten largest make up under 3.5% of the sample. In addition, the sample was reused for a study of T cells expressing NK-cell markers. The second study reports: The TCR beta cDNA libraries were made using 5'RACE template switching, a step that added both a universal primer site and unique molecular identifiers. Seven to nine donors provided sorted CD3+CD56+NKG2C+, CD3+CD56+NKG2C- and CD3+CD56-NKG2C+ T-cell subsets, whose TCR beta-chain repertoires were profiled. Of the eight sequenced donors, seven were found to be HCMV-seropositive and one was found to be HCMV-seronegative. To restrict sorting to alphabetaTCR-expressing T cells, an anti-gammadeltaTCR antibody was added in several experiments. In five to seven donors, the dominant CD3+CD56+NKG2C+ clonotypes were found to rank among the top 10 CD8+ clonotypes and to make up 1.0-7.0% of CD8+ T cells. Those dominant clonotypes were again the most abundant among CD3+CD56-NKG2C+ cells in a handful of donors, at about 28.3-60.1%. Whether the expanded NKG2C-expressing T cell clones were specific for HCMV antigens remained unclear. The study sequenced eight donors, all healthy volunteers chosen at random: three men and five women. HCMV serostatus was determined by detecting HCMV-specific IgG in serum with a commercial ELISA kit. Ficoll density gradient centrifugation was used to isolate peripheral blood mononuclear cells from blood. Magnetic immunoseparation with Miltenyi isolation kits was used to isolate CD4+ and CD8+ T cells from PBMC. cDNA synthesis was primed from the TCR beta constant segment, followed by two successive PCR amplification steps. Illumina HiSeq 2000/2500, MiSeq or NextSeq was used to sequence libraries as 2 x 150 bp reads. MIGEC handled demultiplexing of the reads and grouping by UMI, while MiTCR was used to assemble and quantify clonotypes. To exclude erroneous sequences, only TCR cDNA sequences supported by at least two reads were retained. The tcR package was used for downstream repertoire analysis, with clonotypes matched between fractions based on CDR3 nucleotide sequence plus V segment. Antigen specificity was annotated against VDJdb with VDJmatch, allowing one amino acid substitution in CDR3.

Sample: CD4+ T cells sorted from PBMCs, taken approximately 13 days after vaccination. The sequence joins TRBV6-2 or TRBV6-3 to TRBJ1-5; TRBD1 lines up with 9 middle nucleotides. The receptor's source is a man aged 50 or older who received an inactivated influenza vaccine. Donor details come from another sample of the same person, matched by shared clones. The DNA sequence follows: TGTGCCAGCAGGGAGACAGGGGGATCGCGGCAGCCCCAGCATTTT. This gives the protein CASRETGGSRQPQHF.